The text below deals with one TCR beta chain. Assay: immunoSEQ multiplex PCR; the TCRdb copy retains only in-frame clones and omits some. The table has around 340,000 clones, almost 90% seen once; the top ten hold 1%. Membership in each cohort depended on participant-reported clinical history. The data belong to a study of blood T cell repertoires in COVID-19. Study-level background: Samples came from the United States, Italy and Spain, spanning acute and convalescent COVID-19. The analysed material was cDNA or gDNA that came from T cells, B-cell-depleted T cells, or PBMCs.

The TCR originated in a woman aged 25 to 45 who had been exposed to COVID-19. The specimen was PBMCs or T cells enriched from blood (not recorded which).

The CDR3 DNA follows: TGTGCCTGGAGGCTAGCGGGAGCTTACAATGAGCAGTTCTTC. Protein product: CAWRLAGAYNEQFF. V usage is TRBV30 and J usage is TRBJ2-1; 10 bases fit TRBD2. CDR1 and CDR2 from the germline V gene are GTSNPN and SVGIG (reference sequence). V gave up 3 bases and J gave up 4 bases; unmatched junction bases: 3. The CDR3 contains 14 residues. Based on the CDR3 plus reference TRBV30 and TRBJ2-1, the full variable domain is SQTIHQWPATLVQPVGSPLSLECTVEGTSNPNLYWYRQAAGRGLQLLFYSVGIGQISSEVPQNLSASRPQDRQFILSSKKLLLSDSGFYLCAWRLAGAYNEQFFGPGTRLTVL.